Listed below are T cell receptor beta chains from one sample, sequenced in a study of blood T cells in healthy people across ages. TCRdb independently ran MiXCR on the 5' RACE reads; one entry per CDR3 protein. Among roughly 680,000 distinct CDR3 sequences listed, 52% were seen once. Sample: blood. Receptors were obtained from a woman of 80 years or more in good health. CDR3s include the opening cysteine and the closing phenylalanine or tryptophan. A D gene is named only where the DNA matches it firmly. Clone size, where shown, is once, few, many, or a class for clones that have expanded.

clone size	D gene	J gene	V gene	CDR3 DNA	CDR3 protein
-	TRBD1	TRBJ2-5	TRBV29-1	TGCAGCGTCGGGACAGCGTCGCAAGAGACCCAGTACTTC	CSVGTASQETQYF
many	-	TRBJ1-5	TRBV7-9	TGTGCCAGCAGCCCGACAGGAAACAATCAGCCCCAGCATTTT	CASSPTGNNQPQHF
few	TRBD2	TRBJ2-1	TRBV11-2	TGTGCCAGCAGTTTAGACTCTTCTAGCGGGGTTAACTCCTACAATGAGCAGTTCTTC	CASSLDSSSGVNSYNEQFF
few	-	TRBJ2-1	TRBV4-2	TGTGCCAGCAGCAGGGGAGTATCCTACAATGAGCAGTTCTTC	CASSRGVSYNEQFF
-	TRBD1	TRBJ2-1	TRBV7-3	TGTGCCAGCAGCCCACTTGCGGGACAGGGTCTCTATGAGCAGTTCTTC	CASSPLAGQGLYEQFF
once	TRBD1	TRBJ1-2	TRBV5-6	TGTGCCAGCAGCTTGGCCCCTCGTCGACAGGGGTTCGTCTATGGCTACACCTTC	CASSLAPRRQGFVYGYTF
-	-	TRBJ1-1	TRBV10-3	TGTGCCATCAGTGTCCGAGAGAACACTGAAGCTTTCTTT	CAISVRENTEAFF
-	-	TRBJ2-5	TRBV24-1	TGTGCCACCAGCCGCGGAGCGGTCTCCTACAATGAGCAGTACTTC	CATSRGAVSYNEQYF
-	TRBD2	TRBJ2-7	TRBV7-6	TGTGCCAGCAGTCCAGTATTCACGCTAGCGGGAGAACACGAGCAGTACTTC	CASSPVFTLAGEHEQYF
-	TRBD2	TRBJ2-7	TRBV29-1	TGCAGCGTTGGAGCGGGACTTTACGAGCAGTACTTC	CSVGAGLYEQYF
many	TRBD2	TRBJ2-3	TRBV5-1	TGCGCCAGCAGCTCTAACCTAGCGGGGCCTCCCACAGATACGCAGTATTTT	CASSSNLAGPPTDTQYF
many	-	TRBJ1-4	TRBV28	TGTGCCAGCAGTTCCATCGTTAGGGGACATCGTATTTCAGCTAATGAAAAACTGTTTTTT	CASSSIVRGHRISANEKLFF
few	-	TRBJ1-2	TRBV20-1	TGCAGTGCTAGCGCTCCCTCAGGGGTCCCTAACTATGGCTACACCTTC	CSASAPSGVPNYGYTF
-	-	TRBJ2-7	TRBV4-3	TGCGCCAGCAGTTTCGACCGGACCGGGTACGAGCAGTACTTC	CASSFDRTGYEQYF
-	TRBD2	TRBJ2-3	TRBV7-9	TGTGCCGGCAGCCCCCGGGGGGAAAGGTCAGATACGCAGTATTTT	CAGSPRGERSDTQYF
few	-	TRBJ2-5	TRBV7-2	TGTGCCAGCAGTTTACGGCGGGGTGGAGAGACCCAGTACTTC	CASSLRRGGETQYF
-	TRBD2	TRBJ2-1	TRBV3-1	TGTGCCAGCAGTCGCCGGCATCCGGGACTAGGGGGTTATGAGCAGTTCTTC	CASSRRHPGLGGYEQFF
few	-	TRBJ2-1	TRBV11-3	TGTGCCAGCAGCTTAGCCAGTCAGGATGAGCAGTTCTTC	CASSLASQDEQFF
-	-	TRBJ2-1	TRBV29-1	TGCAGCGTTGAAGGGTACAGGGCCGGGGAGCAGTTCTTC	CSVEGYRAGEQFF
many	-	TRBJ2-7	TRBV28	TGTGCCAGCAAGGGGGCCTACGAGCAGTACTTC	CASKGAYEQYF
-	-	TRBJ2-7	TRBV27	TGTGCCAGCAGTTTGTACACACAATACGAGCAGTACTTC	CASSLYTQYEQYF
-	-	TRBJ1-1	TRBV20-1	TGCAGTGCTCCCGTACCGGGGACCCTCACTGAAGCTTTCTTT	CSAPVPGTLTEAFF
-	TRBD2	TRBJ2-7	TRBV9	TGTGCCAGCAGCGAAACTAGCGGGAGTTCGTACGAGCAGTACTTC	CASSETSGSSYEQYF
-	TRBD2	TRBJ2-7	TRBV7-2	TGTGCCAGCAGCCGTCATAGCGGGAGCTTCTACGAGCGGTACTTC	CASSRHSGSFYERYF
many	TRBD1	TRBJ1-1	TRBV6-5	TGTGCCAGCAGTTACCGCATCGACAGGGGTACTGAAGCTTTCTTT	CASSYRIDRGTEAFF
-	-	TRBJ2-7	TRBV6-6	TGTGCCAGCACCCCCACGGCAGAATCCATCTACGAGCAGTACTTC	CASTPTAESIYEQYF
many	TRBD2	TRBJ2-1	TRBV5-1	TGCGCCAGCAGCTTGTTAGAGACTAGCGGTTACAATGAGCAGTTCTTC	CASSLLETSGYNEQFF
-	TRBD1	TRBJ2-7	TRBV7-9	TGTGCCAGCAGCTCTAACAGGGGGCCCTACGAGCAGTACTTC	CASSSNRGPYEQYF
-	-	TRBJ2-7	TRBV10-3	TGTGCCATCACTCCCGGACAGACCTACGAGCAGTACTTC	CAITPGQTYEQYF
many	TRBD2	TRBJ2-3	TRBV4-2	TGTGCCAGCAGCCAAGTGGAGGGTTCGTGGCGGGAGGGGAGGACAGATACGCAGTATTTT	CASSQVEGSWREGRTDTQYF
-	-	TRBJ2-7	TRBV29-1	TGCAGCGTTGACGCAGGACCCTACGAGCAGTACTTC	CSVDAGPYEQYF
-	-	TRBJ2-1	TRBV6-5	TGTGCCAGCAGTCGGGACACCCCACTGTACAATGAGCAGTTCTTC	CASSRDTPLYNEQFF
many	-	TRBJ2-3	TRBV20-1	TGCAGTGCTAGGGGAGGACAGTCCAACACAGATACGCAGTATTTT	CSARGGQSNTDTQYF
-	-	TRBJ1-2	TRBV14	TGTGCCAGCAGCCAGGAGGAAACCTATGGCTACACCTTC	CASSQEETYGYTF
many	-	TRBJ2-7	TRBV24-1	TGTGCCACCAGTGATAGTTGGGGCGGACGTACCTCCTACGAGCAGTACTTC	CATSDSWGGRTSYEQYF
-	TRBD1	TRBJ1-4	TRBV11-2	TGTGCCAGCAGCCCCACTCGGACAGGGGGTGAAAAACTGTTTTTT	CASSPTRTGGEKLFF
-	TRBD1	TRBJ1-2	TRBV25-1	TGTGCCAGCAGTGGCCCCGGGACAGAGGATTATGGCTACACCTTC	CASSGPGTEDYGYTF
-	TRBD2	TRBJ2-3	TRBV27	TGTGCCAGCAGCCTCAGGACTAGCGGGAGGATAGGGACAGATACGCAGTATTTT	CASSLRTSGRIGTDTQYF
-	TRBD1	TRBJ2-7	TRBV9	TGTGCCAGCAGCGTAGGCAACAGGGGCGGCGACGAGCAGTACTTC	CASSVGNRGGDEQYF
-	TRBD1	TRBJ1-6	TRBV27	TGTGCCAGCAGTGATCGACAGGGTTACCCTGTATCGTCTCCCCTCCACTTT	CASSDRQGYPVSSPLHF